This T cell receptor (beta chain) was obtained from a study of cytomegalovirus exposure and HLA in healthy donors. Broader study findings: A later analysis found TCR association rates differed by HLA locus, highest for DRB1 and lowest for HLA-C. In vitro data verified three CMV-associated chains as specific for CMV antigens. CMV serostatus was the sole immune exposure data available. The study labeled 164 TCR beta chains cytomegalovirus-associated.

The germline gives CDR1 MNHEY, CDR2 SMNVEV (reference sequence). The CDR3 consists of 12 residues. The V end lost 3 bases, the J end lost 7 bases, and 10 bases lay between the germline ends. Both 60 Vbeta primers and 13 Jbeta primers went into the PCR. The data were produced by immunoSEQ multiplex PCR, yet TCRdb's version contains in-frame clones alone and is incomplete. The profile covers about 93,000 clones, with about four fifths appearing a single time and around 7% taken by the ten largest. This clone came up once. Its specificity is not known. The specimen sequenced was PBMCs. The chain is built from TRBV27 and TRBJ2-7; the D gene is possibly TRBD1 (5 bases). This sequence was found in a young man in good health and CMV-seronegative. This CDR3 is CASSFIQGEQYF. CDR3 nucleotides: TGTGCCAGCAGTTTTATCCAGGGAGAGCAGTACTTC.